This T cell receptor (beta chain) was sequenced in a study of CXCR3-negative and CXCR3-positive naive CD8 T cells. Points from the study as a whole: High diversity, comparable across both naive subsets, contrasted with much lower diversity in memory CD8+ cells. Researchers reported similar TRBV-TRBJ usage in naive CXCR3-negative and CXCR3-positive cells, though memory differed.

5' RACE that incorporated UMI labels was used to prepare the TRB cDNA libraries. TCRdb re-called the 5' RACE reads and shows each CDR3 protein once, DNA omitted. This sample contains 100,000 to 150,000 distinct CDR3 sequences. Comments on this clonotype: Its antigen is not known.

Germline values: CDR1 MNHEY, CDR2 SVGEGT. There are 14 residues in the CDR3. The chain is built from TRBV6-2 or TRBV6-3 and TRBJ2-2; TCRdb designates TRBD1, a call that cannot be tested without DNA. Input material: naive CXCR3- CD8+ T cells from blood. Sample subset: CD45RO-CCR7+CD27+CD95- naive CD8+ T cells lacking CXCR3 (TNR3-). The origin of this receptor is a human donor in good health. Some clones in this sample may be carry-over from other donors' samples. CDR3 loop: CASSSPWATGELFF.